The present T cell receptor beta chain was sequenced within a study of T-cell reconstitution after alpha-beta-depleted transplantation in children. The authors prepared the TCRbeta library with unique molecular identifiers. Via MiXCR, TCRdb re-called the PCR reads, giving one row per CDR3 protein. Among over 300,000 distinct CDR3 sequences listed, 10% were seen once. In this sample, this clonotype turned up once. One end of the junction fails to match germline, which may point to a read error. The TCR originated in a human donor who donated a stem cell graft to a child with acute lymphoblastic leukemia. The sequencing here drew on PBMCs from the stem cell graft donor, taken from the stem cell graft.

CDR3 DNA: TGTGCCAGCAGTGGGCTCCGGGACAGGGCTTACGAGCACTACTTC. It yields the protein CASSGLRDRAYEHYF. V usage is TRBV28 and J usage is TRBJ2-7, with TRBD1 matching over 9 bases. Germline loops: CDR1 MDHEN, CDR2 SYDVKM. The CDR3 contains 15 residues. Variable domain in full (rest from reference TRBV28 and TRBJ2-7): DVKVTQSSRYLVKRTGEKVFLECVQDMDHENMFWYRQDPGLGLRLIYFSYDVKMKEKGDIPEGYSVSREKKERFSLILESASTNQTSMYLCASSGLRDRAYEHYFGPGTRLTVT.